This is a list of T cell receptor beta chains from one sample in a study of T cell responses to AZD1222 COVID-19 vaccine. Profiled with immunoSEQ multiplex PCR; TCRdb holds only in-frame clones, not every one. Here the sample spans 150,000 to 200,000 clones, 90% to 95% being singletons. The source was peripheral blood, collected on day 0 of AZD1222 vaccination. These receptors all come from an adult in good health. The CDR3 runs from the conserved cysteine through the conserved F or W. D genes are given only for firm matches. Clone size appears in some rows only: once, few, many, or a class for an expanded clone.

clone size	V gene	D gene	J gene	CDR3 DNA	CDR3 protein
.	TRBV5-4	.	TRBJ1-2	TGTGCCAGCAGCTTGAGGGGGACGTCCTATGGCTACACCTTC	CASSLRGTSYGYTF
.	TRBV30	TRBD1	TRBJ2-7	TGTGCCTGGAGTGGTTCGGACAGGACCTACTACGAGCAGTACTTC	CAWSGSDRTYYEQYF
.	TRBV7-8	.	TRBJ1-4	TGTGCCAGCGCCGAACGGCGGACGGGGGAACTGTTTTTT	CASAERRTGELFF
.	TRBV28	TRBD1	TRBJ1-5	TGTGCCAGCAGTCAAACTGCAGGGGGGCGCAATCAGCCCCAGCATTTT	CASSQTAGGRNQPQHF
.	TRBV28	.	TRBJ1-1	TGTGCCAGCAGTTTAGGGGGAGCCCGCTTGAACACTGAAGCTTTCTTT	CASSLGGARLNTEAFF
.	TRBV24-1	.	TRBJ2-3	TGTGCCACCAGTGATCCCGACGGATCTAGCACAGATACGCAGTATTTT	CATSDPDGSSTDTQYF
.	TRBV4-1	TRBD2	TRBJ2-7	TGCGCCAGCAGCCCCGGACTAGCGCCGACCTACGAGCAGTACTTC	CASSPGLAPTYEQYF
.	TRBV5-6	.	TRBJ2-7	TGTGCCAGCAGCCGAGAGAACTACGAGCAGTACTTC	CASSRENYEQYF
.	TRBV9	.	TRBJ2-1	TGTGCCAGCACCTGGGGGGGCAGCTCCTACAATGAGCAGTTCTTC	CASTWGGSSYNEQFF
.	TRBV6-5	.	TRBJ1-1	TGTGCCAGCAGTCAGCTCTACAACACTGAAGCTTTCTTT	CASSQLYNTEAFF
few	TRBV5-1	.	TRBJ1-1	TGCGCCAGCAGCTTGGATGGTGCGGACACTGAAGCTTTCTTT	CASSLDGADTEAFF
.	TRBV3-1/TRBV3-2	.	TRBJ2-5	TGTGCCAGCAGTTTCTCTGAGACCCAGTACTTC	CASSFSETQYF
.	TRBV5-1	.	TRBJ1-1	TGCGCCAGCAGCTTGAGGTGGGGCGGTAACACTGAAGCTTTCTTT	CASSLRWGGNTEAFF
.	TRBV6-1	TRBD1	TRBJ1-2	TGTGCCAGCAGTGAGACAGGGGCTAACTATGGCTACACCTTC	CASSETGANYGYTF
.	TRBV12-3/TRBV12-4	.	TRBJ1-3	TGTGCCAGCAGTTTCAGCTCCCGCAACACCATATATTTT	CASSFSSRNTIYF